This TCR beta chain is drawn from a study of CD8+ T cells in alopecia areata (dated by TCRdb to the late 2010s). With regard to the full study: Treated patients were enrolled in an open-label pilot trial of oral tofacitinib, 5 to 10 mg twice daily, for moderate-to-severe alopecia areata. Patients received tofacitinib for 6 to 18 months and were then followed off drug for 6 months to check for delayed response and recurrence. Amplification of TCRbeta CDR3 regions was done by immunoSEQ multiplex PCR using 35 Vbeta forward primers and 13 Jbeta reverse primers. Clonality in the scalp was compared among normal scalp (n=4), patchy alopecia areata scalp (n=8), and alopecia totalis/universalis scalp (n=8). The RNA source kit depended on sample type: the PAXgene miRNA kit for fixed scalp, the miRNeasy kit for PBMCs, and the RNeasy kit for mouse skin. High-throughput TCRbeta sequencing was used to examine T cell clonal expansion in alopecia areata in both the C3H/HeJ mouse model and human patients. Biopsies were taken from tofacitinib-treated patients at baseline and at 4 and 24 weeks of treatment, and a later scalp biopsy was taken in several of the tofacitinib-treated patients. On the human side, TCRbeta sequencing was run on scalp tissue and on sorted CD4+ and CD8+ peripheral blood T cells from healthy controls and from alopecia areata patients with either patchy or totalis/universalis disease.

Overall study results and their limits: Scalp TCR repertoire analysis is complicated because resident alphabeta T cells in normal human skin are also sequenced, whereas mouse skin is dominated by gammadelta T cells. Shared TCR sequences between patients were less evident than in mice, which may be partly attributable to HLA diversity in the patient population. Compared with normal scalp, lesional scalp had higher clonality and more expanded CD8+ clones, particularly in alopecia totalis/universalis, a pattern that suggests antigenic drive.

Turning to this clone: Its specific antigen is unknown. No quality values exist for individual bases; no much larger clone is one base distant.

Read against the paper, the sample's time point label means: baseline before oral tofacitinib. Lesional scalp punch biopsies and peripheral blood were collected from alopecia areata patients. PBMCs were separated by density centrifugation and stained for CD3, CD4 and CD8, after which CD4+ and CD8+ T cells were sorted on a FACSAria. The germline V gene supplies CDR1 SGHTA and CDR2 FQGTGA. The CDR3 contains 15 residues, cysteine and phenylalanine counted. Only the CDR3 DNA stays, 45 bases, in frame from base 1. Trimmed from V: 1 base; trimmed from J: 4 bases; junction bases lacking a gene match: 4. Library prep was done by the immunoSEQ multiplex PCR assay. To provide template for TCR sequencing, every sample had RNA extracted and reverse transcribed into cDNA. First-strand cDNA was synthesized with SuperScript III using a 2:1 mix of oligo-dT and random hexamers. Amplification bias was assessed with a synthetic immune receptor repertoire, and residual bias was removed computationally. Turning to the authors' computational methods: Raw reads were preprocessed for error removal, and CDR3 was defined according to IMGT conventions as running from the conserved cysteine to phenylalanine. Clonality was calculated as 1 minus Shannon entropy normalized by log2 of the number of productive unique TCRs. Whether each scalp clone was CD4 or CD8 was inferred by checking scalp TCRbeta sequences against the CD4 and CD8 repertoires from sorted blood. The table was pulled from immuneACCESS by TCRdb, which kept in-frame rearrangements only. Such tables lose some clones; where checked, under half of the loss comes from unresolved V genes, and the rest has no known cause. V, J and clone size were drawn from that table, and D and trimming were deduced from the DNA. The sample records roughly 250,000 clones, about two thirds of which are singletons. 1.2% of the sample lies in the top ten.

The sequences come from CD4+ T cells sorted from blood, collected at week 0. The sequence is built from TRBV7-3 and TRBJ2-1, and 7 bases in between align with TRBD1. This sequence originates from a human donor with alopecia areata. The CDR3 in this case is CASSLIGDSYNEQFF. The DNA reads TGTGCCAGCAGCTTAATAGGGGACAGTTACAATGAGCAGTTCTTC.